The 13 T cell receptor beta chains reported below all come from one sample, sequenced in a study of T cells after posttransplantation cyclophosphamide (dated by TCRdb to about 2016). Libraries came from the immunoSEQ multiplex PCR assay. In its TCRdb copy, this immuneACCESS table keeps in-frame sequences only and misses some clones. Where compared with another copy, unresolved V genes explain less than half of these, and the others have no known cause. Within this sample are roughly 30,000 clones, with about 90% of them counted one time only. 14% to 15% of the sample lies in the top ten. The specimen sequenced was PBMCs. The receptors were sampled from a woman aged 40 to 50 with a blood cancer, CMV-positive, and with a related stem cell donor.

The genes are TRBV6-5 and TRBJ1-1; D uncertain. V lost 4 bases to trimming and J lost 3 bases, with 9 bases between them. The CDR3 totals 13 residues. Germline V lookup: CDR1 MNHEY, CDR2 SVGAGI. The CDR3, as DNA: TGTGCCAGCAGTTCCCCCGGGTACACTGAAGCTTTCTTT. It translates to CASSSPGYTEAFF.

CDR3 nucleotides: TGCGCCAGCAGCACGGACCCGGGACAGGCCCCCGGAAACACCATATATTTT. Its translation is CASSTDPGQAPGNTIYF. The chain joins TRBV5-1 to TRBJ1-3; TRBD1 matches at 8 bases. The trim removed 4 bases at V and 4 bases at J, leaving 13 bases unmatched. CDR1 SGHRS and CDR2 YFSETQ come from the germline V gene. The CDR3 has 17 residues.

The V and J genes are TRBV6-6 and TRBJ2-1, with D possibly being TRBD1 (6 bases). The CDR3 length is 14 residues. The germline V gene has CDR1 MNHNY and CDR2 SVGAGI (reference sequence). The germline V and J ends were trimmed by 9 bases and 3 bases, with 15 bases remaining between them. In nucleotides, the CDR3 is TGTGCCAGTCGACAGGACTTGATCTACAATGAGCAGTTCTTC. It codes for CASRQDLIYNEQFF.

The chain couples TRBV11-2 to TRBJ2-1, with D possibly TRBD2 on 6 matching bases. With 3 bases removed from V and 8 bases from J, the gap between germline ends came to 17 bases. The CDR3 sequence is 15 residues long. Germline V gene data show CDR1 as SGHAT and CDR2 as FQNNGV. The CDR3 sequence: CASSFQASAADEQFF. The CDR3 nucleotides read TGTGCCAGCAGCTTCCAGGCTAGCGCTGCCGATGAGCAGTTCTTC.

This clone was recorded only once. V and J are TRBV19 and TRBJ1-1; 7 bases are a match to TRBD1. Germline lookup yields CDR1 LNHDA and CDR2 SQIVND (reference sequence). Trimming at V came to 6 bases and at J to 1 base, leaving 11 bases not matched to a gene. The CDR3 has 16 amino acids. CDR3 in amino acids: CASSPLDRVQNTEAFF. In DNA, the CDR3 is TGTGCCAGTAGCCCTCTAGACAGGGTTCAGAACACTGAAGCTTTCTTT.

The rearrangement joins TRBV7-3 to TRBJ1-2; no clear D. CDR3 length equals 14 residues. Germline V gives CDR1 SGHTA, CDR2 FQGTGA. The V gene lost 5 bases and the J gene lost 8 bases, with 18 bases spanning the gap. CDR3 in DNA: TGTGCCAGCAGCCCGTACGGGAGGCTCCAGGGCTACACCTTC. Translated, it gives CASSPYGRLQGYTF.

This chain joins TRBV9 and TRBJ2-3; D gene ambiguous. Trimming took off 0 bases at V and 4 bases at J, with 3 bases between the two ends. This CDR3 is built from 12 residues. Germline-derived CDR1 and CDR2 are SGDLS and YYNGEE. The CDR3 region has the DNA TGTGCCAGCAGCGTAGGAGCAGATACGCAGTATTTT. It encodes CASSVGADTQYF.

The CDR3: CASSLAANSYEQYF. As DNA, the CDR3 is TGTGCCAGCAGCTTAGCGGCAAACAGCTACGAGCAGTACTTC. The chain is built from TRBV7-6 and TRBJ2-7; no reliable D call. Trimming stripped 0 bases from V and 3 bases from J, with 9 bases between. Germline loops: CDR1 SGHVS, CDR2 FNYEAQ. The CDR3 is made up of 14 amino acids.

This chain uses TRBV15 with TRBJ1-2; D possibly corresponds to TRBD1 (5 bases). V was clipped by 7 bases and J by 2 bases, with 11 bases between them. CDR3 size: 13 residues. Germline CDR1 and CDR2: LNHNV and YYDKDF (reference sequence). The CDR3 is CATNPGGNYGYTF. The CDR3 DNA sequence: TGTGCCACCAACCCCGGGGGGAACTATGGCTACACCTTC.

In the case of this clone: The junction shows a germline mismatch at one end, possibly a read error. Here the CDR3 reads CASRAGTVYSPPHF. In DNA, the CDR3 is TGTGCCAGCAGAGCCGGGACAGTTTATTCACCCCCCCACTTT. V gene TRBV2 combines with J gene TRBJ1-6; the match to TRBD1 covers 7 bases. Germline V gene sequence: CDR1 SNHLY, CDR2 FYNNEI. The CDR3 totals 14 residues.

The gene calls are TRBV6-4 and TRBJ2-3, with 12 bases lining up with TRBD2. With V trimmed by 6 bases and J by 1 base, 2 bases remained unmatched. This CDR3 has 15 residues. CDR1 is MRHNA, CDR2 SNTAGT, per germline. This chain's CDR3 is CASSRLAGGTDTQYF. CDR3 DNA: TGTGCCAGCAGCCGACTAGCGGGGGGCACAGATACGCAGTATTTT.

The chain combines TRBV7-9 with TRBJ2-7; 10 bases are a match to TRBD1. The germline V gene has CDR1 SEHNR and CDR2 FQNEAQ (reference sequence). The CDR3 runs to 19 residues. The J segment lost 4 bases and the V segment lost 4 bases, leaving 19 bases of the junction unmatched. The CDR3 nucleotides are TGTGCCAGCAGCTCTGGACAGGGGGGATCCGTAAACTTGGGGTACGAGCAGTACTTC. This sequence encodes CASSSGQGGSVNLGYEQYF.

This chain links TRBV1 with TRBJ1-5. TRBV1 is a recognized pseudogene. CDR3 length: 19 amino acids. This CDR3 is CTSSQDRGGGFLSNQPQHF. Written as DNA, the CDR3 is TGCACCAGCAGCCAAGATCGGGGGGGAGGGTTCCTTAGCAATCAGCCCCAGCATTTT.